This T cell receptor (beta chain) was sequenced in a study of T cells in localized non-small cell lung cancer. Study-level results: Adjacent uninvolved lung had the highest clonality, suggesting focused antigen responses.

Profiled with immunoSEQ multiplex PCR; TCRdb holds only in-frame clones, not every one. The table has 70,000 or so clones, 84% seen once; the top ten hold roughly 1.4%. The CDR3 is 16 residues long. V was shortened by 2 bases and J by 0 bases, with 10 bases between the two germline ends. The V gene's germline CDR1 is SGHVS and CDR2 FNYEAQ. Notes on this clone: No antigen is known for it.

The TCR was taken from a female donor over 55 with stage I lung adenocarcinoma. The material was peripheral blood, obtained before any cancer treatment. The rearrangement uses TRBV7-6 and TRBJ2-2; possibly TRBD2 for D (5 bases). Here the CDR3 reads CASSLRRQSNTGELFF. The CDR3 coding sequence is TGTGCCAGCAGCTTAAGGAGGCAGTCGAACACCGGGGAGCTGTTTTTT. Based on the CDR3 plus reference TRBV7-6 and TRBJ2-2, the full variable domain is GAGVSQSPRYKVTKRGQDVALRCDPISGHVSLYWYRQALGQGPEFLTYFNYEAQQDKSGLPNDRFSAERPEGSISTLTIQRTEQRDSAMYRCASSLRRQSNTGELFFGEGSRLTVL.